Presented here are 32 T cell receptor beta chains from one specimen sequenced in a study of blood T cells in healthy people across ages. With a J-beta primer mix and a sample-barcoded 5' primer, a second PCR ran about 7 to 12 cycles. Using its own MiXCR run on the 5' RACE reads, TCRdb lists one record per CDR3 protein. The table shows 650,000 to 800,000 distinct CDR3 sequences, with roughly 44% occurring only once. Material for sequencing was blood. The source is a man aged 55 to 70 in good health.

The V call is TRBV6-6, the J call TRBJ1-1, with a possible D match to TRBD1 (6 bases). Germline values: CDR1 MNHNY, CDR2 SVGAGI (reference sequence). The length of the CDR3 is 15 residues. Trimming pared 7 bases from V and 4 bases from J, leaving 19 bases between. The CDR3 nucleotides are TGTGCCAGCACCATAGGGGGAGTACAAAGCACTGAAGCTTTCTTT. This gives the protein CASTIGGVQSTEAFF.

V and J are TRBV20-1 and TRBJ2-4, with 7 nucleotides matching TRBD2. Germline loops: CDR1 DFQATT, CDR2 SNEGSKA (reference sequence). CDR3 length equals 16 residues. Unmatched junction bases numbered 9, after V lost 0 bases and J lost 4 bases. CDR3 sequence (DNA): TGCAGTGCTAGAGATCGACTAAGCGGGGCAAAAAACATTCAGTACTTC. Translated: CSARDRLSGAKNIQYF.

This rearrangement joins TRBV7-9 to TRBJ2-3; D is ambiguous. V was clipped by 1 base and J by 4 bases, with 12 bases between them. This CDR3 region has 15 residues. Germline CDR1 is SEHNR and CDR2 is FQNEAQ (reference sequence). The CDR3 sequence: CASSLEYQDADTQYF. DNA of the CDR3: TGTGCCAGCAGCTTAGAATATCAAGACGCAGATACGCAGTATTTT.

The sample holds a few counts of this clonotype. The CDR3 spells CASSLTTGLTEAFF. The CDR3 DNA reads as TGTGCCAGCAGTCTAACGACAGGTTTGACTGAAGCTTTCTTT. V is TRBV12-3 or TRBV12-4 and J is TRBJ1-1, with D possibly matching TRBD1 (6 bases). The CDR3 is 14 residues long. The ends were cut back, 5 bases at V and 5 bases at J, with 15 bases in the middle.

Notes on this clonotype: One end of the junction varies from germline; a read error may be responsible. J is TRBJ2-6 and V is TRBV6-2 or TRBV6-3, with a possible D match to TRBD1 (6 bases). The CDR3 is made up of 17 amino acids. Germline CDR1 and CDR2: MNHEY and SVGEGT. This CDR3 reads CASRFLTGSSGTNVLTF. Here the CDR3 DNA reads TGTGCCAGCAGATTCCTAACAGGGAGCTCTGGGACCAACGTCCTGACTTTC.

The chain is built from TRBV20-1 and TRBJ2-3; D may be TRBD2 (7 bases). In germline, CDR1 is DFQATT, CDR2 SNEGSKA (reference sequence). V was cut by 2 bases and J by 6 bases, with 15 bases left in between. CDR3 length: 14 amino acids. CDR3 in amino acids: CSARPGGPTDTQYF. In DNA form, the CDR3 reads TGCAGTGCTAGACCCGGGGGGCCCACCGATACGCAGTATTTT.

The chain uses TRBV7-2 and TRBJ2-3; D may be TRBD2 (5 bases). This CDR3 has 15 amino acids. The germline V gene encodes CDR1 SGHTA and CDR2 FQGNSA. V shed 5 bases and J shed 2 bases, with 14 bases lying between them. Here the CDR3 reads CASSDLGGYTDTQYF. As DNA, the CDR3 is TGTGCCAGCAGCGACCTTGGAGGTTACACAGATACGCAGTATTTT.

This clonotype was detected only a few times. V is TRBV7-9 and J is TRBJ2-4, with D hard to call. Germline assignment: CDR1 SEHNR and CDR2 FQNEAQ (reference sequence). The ends were cut back, 1 base at V and 11 bases at J, with 12 bases in the middle. This CDR3 is 13 amino acids long. The CDR3 here is CASSLGAPAVQYF. The CDR3 DNA reads as TGTGCCAGCAGCTTAGGGGCCCCCGCGGTTCAGTACTTC. Together with reference TRBV7-9 and TRBJ2-4, the CDR3 gives the full variable domain: DTGVSQNPRHKITKRGQNVTFRCDPISEHNRLYWYRQTLGQGPEFLTYFQNEAQLEKSRLLSDRFSAERPKGSFSTLEIQRTEQGDSAMYLCASSLGAPAVQYFGAGTRLSVL.

This clonotype was seen only once. This rearrangement joins TRBV12-3 or TRBV12-4 to TRBJ1-2; 8 bases align to TRBD1. Unmatched junction bases numbered 4, after V lost 3 bases and J lost 4 bases. The CDR3 is made up of 14 amino acids. This CDR3 reads CASSLNRGGYGYTF. For the CDR3, the DNA is TGTGCCAGCAGTTTGAACAGGGGGGGCTATGGCTACACCTTC.

In its sample, this clonotype was seen once. At one boundary the junction diverges from the germline segment, which might be a read error. The V call is TRBV5-1, the J call TRBJ1-1; D may be TRBD1 (5 bases). Germline CDR1 is SGHRS and CDR2 is YFSETQ. The CDR3 has 13 amino acids. CDR3 nucleotide sequence: TGCGCCAGCACCGGGGACGGCAGCACTGAAGTTTTCTTT. This sequence encodes CASTGDGSTEVFF.

This clonotype has only a few counts. The gene calls are TRBV20-1 and TRBJ1-5; the D is unclear. The CDR3 contains 13 residues. Germline CDR1 is DFQATT and CDR2 is SNEGSKA (reference sequence). With 4 bases removed from V and 3 bases from J, the gap between germline ends came to 10 bases. This chain's CDR3 is CSATKGSNQPQHF. As DNA, the CDR3 is TGCAGTGCTACCAAGGGTTCCAATCAGCCCCAGCATTTT.

The rearrangement links TRBV3-1 to TRBJ1-1; D is unresolved. Looked up from germline, CDR1 is LGHDT and CDR2 is YNNKEL (reference sequence). V lost 0 bases, J lost 4 bases, and 24 bases lay in between. The CDR3 contains 19 residues. DNA of the CDR3: TGTGCCAGCAGCCAAGATCGAGGTAGAGGGAACTTTATGGGCACTGAAGCTTTCTTT. Protein: CASSQDRGRGNFMGTEAFF.

This clonotype was recorded once. CDR3 sequence reads: CASSPPTRNLVGEQYF. DNA of the CDR3: TGTGCCAGCTCACCACCTACCCGTAATTTGGTTGGCGAGCAGTACTTC. The chain uses TRBV18 and TRBJ2-5; D gene unclear. The J call may be wrong; the DNA end is better matched by TRBJ2-7. Germline V CDR1 and CDR2: KGHSH, LQKENI. The length of the CDR3 is 16 residues.

For this clonotype: Its ends do not fully match the called genes, so a read error is possible. The CDR3 DNA reads TGTGCCAGCATTGGGGGGTCAGGGACCATCTCTGGAGCCAACGTCCTGACTTTC. Protein product: CASIGGSGTISGANVLTF. The chain employs TRBV2 and TRBJ2-6; tentatively, D is TRBD2 (6 bases). Germline CDR1 and CDR2: SNHLY and FYNNEI. CDR3 length: 18 amino acids.

In this sample, this clonotype turned up a few times. The chain employs TRBV4-3 and TRBJ2-7; 7 bases are a match to TRBD2. This CDR3 comprises 15 residues. Losses at the gene ends were 1 base for V and 4 bases for J; bases not matched to a gene: 7. Germline values: CDR1 LGHNA, CDR2 YSLEER. In nucleotides, the CDR3 is TGCGCCAGCAGCCAAGGGGTAGCGGGCCTATACGAGCAGTACTTC. This codes for CASSQGVAGLYEQYF.

The J gene is TRBJ2-3, the V gene TRBV7-2, with D perhaps assigned TRBD1 or TRBD2 (5 bases each). This CDR3 spans 12 amino acids. Germline V gene lookup returns CDR1 SGHTA and CDR2 FQGNSA. V was shortened by 5 bases and J by 13 bases, with 16 bases between the two germline ends. The CDR3 here is CASSTKRDVKYF. Written as DNA, the CDR3 is TGTGCCAGCAGCACTAAACGGGACGTAAAGTATTTT.

This chain uses TRBV5-5 with TRBJ2-3, with 7 bases matching TRBD1. CDR3 length: 16 residues. J gave up 2 bases and V 0 bases, and 6 bases lay outside the gene matches. The V gene's germline CDR1 is SGHKS and CDR2 YYEKEE (reference sequence). CDR3 sequence: CASSLGGQPLTDTQYF. Written as DNA, the CDR3 is TGTGCCAGCAGCTTGGGGGGACAGCCCCTCACAGATACGCAGTATTTT.

Ten or more counts support this clonotype. CDR3 DNA: TGTGCCAGCAGTTCGGGACTAGTGGGTCAAGAGACCCAGTACTTC. Translated: CASSSGLVGQETQYF. The chain carries TRBV27 and TRBJ2-5, with TRBD2 identical over 8 bases. The V and J ends lost 4 bases and 2 bases, in that order; junction bases with no gene match: 6. The CDR3 runs 15 residues. Germline CDR1 and CDR2: MNHEY and SMNVEV (reference sequence).

A few counts support this clonotype. This chain joins TRBV5-5 and TRBJ2-1; 7 bases are shared with TRBD1. V gave up 0 bases and J gave up 9 bases; unmatched junction bases: 9. The CDR3 loop spans 15 amino acids. Germline V CDR1 and CDR2: SGHKS, YYEKEE (reference sequence). This chain's CDR3 is CASSLAATGSGEQFF. Written as DNA, the CDR3 is TGTGCCAGCAGCTTGGCCGCGACAGGGAGCGGTGAGCAGTTCTTC.

The chain links TRBV29-1 to TRBJ2-7; possible D gene TRBD2, 5 bases. This CDR3 is 12 amino acids long. The V end lost 6 bases, the J end lost 7 bases, and 16 bases lay between the germline ends. Germline V gene sequence: CDR1 SQVTM, CDR2 ANQGSEA. The CDR3 region has the DNA TGCAGCGTCGAGGGTCTGAGGGATGAGCAGTACTTC. It specifies CSVEGLRDEQYF.

CDR3 sequence reads: CASSIGQGPTDTQYF. Written as DNA, the CDR3 is TGTGCCAGCAGCATCGGACAGGGACCCACAGATACGCAGTATTTT. The V gene is TRBV7-9, the J gene TRBJ2-3, with TRBD1 matching over 8 bases. Germline loops: CDR1 SEHNR, CDR2 FQNEAQ (reference sequence). V was clipped by 5 bases and J by 2 bases; unmatched bases: 6. The CDR3 has 15 residues.

Many counts were recorded for this clonotype. The chain links TRBV29-1 to TRBJ1-2; D remains unclear. Trimming shortened V by 0 bases and J by 4 bases, and 12 bases separated the two germline ends. There are 14 residues in the CDR3. Germline V gene sequence: CDR1 SQVTM, CDR2 ANQGSEA. CDR3 nucleotide sequence: TGCAGCGTTGAAGATACAGCTCCGACCTATGGCTACACCTTC. Amino acid sequence: CSVEDTAPTYGYTF.

The chain carries TRBV20-1 and TRBJ1-2; D unclear. The V gene's germline CDR1 is DFQATT and CDR2 SNEGSKA (reference sequence). The CDR3 has 14 residues. Deletions cut 3 bases from V and 0 bases from J, with 11 bases between. For the CDR3, the DNA is TGCAGTGCTAGTAGTCCGAGTTCTAACTATGGCTACACCTTC. It yields the protein CSASSPSSNYGYTF.

The chain couples TRBV6-5 to TRBJ2-7; TRBD1 matches 9 bases. CDR1 and CDR2 from the germline V gene are MNHEY and SVGAGI. There are 13 residues in the CDR3. The junction had 4 bases not matched to a gene; V was cut back by 5 bases and J by 5 bases. CDR3 region: CASSRTGVDEQYF. The DNA of the CDR3 is TGTGCCAGCAGTAGGACAGGGGTGGACGAGCAGTACTTC.

The rearrangement joins TRBV4-1 to TRBJ1-1, with TRBD1 as a possible D gene (5 bases). CDR3 length: 15 amino acids. Per germline, CDR1 MGHRA and CDR2 YSYEKL. Deletions cut 4 bases from V and 6 bases from J, with 18 bases between. The DNA for the CDR3 is TGCGCCAGCAGCCTATCCTCCACCGGGACCCCTGAAGCTTTCTTT. This codes for CASSLSSTGTPEAFF.

A few counts support this clonotype. This chain joins TRBV10-3 and TRBJ2-7; D not certain. Germline V gene lookup returns CDR1 ENHRY and CDR2 SYGVKD. The CDR3 sequence is 12 residues long. The ends were cut back, 2 bases at V and 6 bases at J, with 8 bases in the middle. CDR3 sequence reads: CAISERVSEQYF. In DNA, the CDR3 is TGTGCCATCAGTGAGAGGGTTAGCGAGCAGTACTTC.

This clonotype showed up just a few times. CDR3 region: CASSLLGATNEKLFF. The CDR3 bases are TGTGCCAGCAGTTTATTAGGGGCCACTAATGAAAAACTGTTTTTT. The chain combines TRBV27 with TRBJ1-4, with a weak D call TRBD1 (5 bases). CDR1 MNHEY and CDR2 SMNVEV come from the germline V gene (reference sequence). V was pared by 1 base and J by 2 bases, with 8 bases between. The CDR3 covers 15 residues.

The chain uses TRBV7-2 and TRBJ1-2; TRBD1 is a possible D gene (5 bases). The CDR3 covers 14 residues. The germline V gene encodes CDR1 SGHTA and CDR2 FQGNSA. The V end lost 0 bases, the J end lost 6 bases, and 11 bases lay between the germline ends. CDR3: CASSLAWGEDGYTF. The CDR3 DNA sequence: TGTGCCAGCAGCTTAGCGTGGGGGGAGGATGGCTACACCTTC. The full variable domain, rest sourced from reference TRBV7-2 and TRBJ1-2, is GAGVSQSPSNKVTEKGKDVELRCDPISGHTALYWYRQSLGQGLEFLIYFQGNSAPDKSGLPSDRFSAERTGGSVSTLTIQRTQQEDSAVYLCASSLAWGEDGYTFGSGTRLTVV.

The chain joins TRBV6-2 or TRBV6-3 to TRBJ2-3; 7 nucleotides line up with TRBD2. There are 14 residues in the CDR3. From germline, CDR1 is MNHEY and CDR2 SVGEGT. V gave up 5 bases and J gave up 6 bases; unmatched junction bases: 8. Written as DNA, the CDR3 is TGTGCCAGCAGTGCGACTAGCCTGGCCGATACGCAGTATTTT. Protein product: CASSATSLADTQYF.

The chain joins TRBV5-6 to TRBJ2-1; D call uncertain. The CDR3 extends over 13 amino acids. The V end lost 4 bases, the J end lost 4 bases, and 9 bases lay between the germline ends. Germline V gene sequence: CDR1 SGHDT, CDR2 YYEEEE. DNA of the CDR3: TGTGCCAGCAGCCAGGACGCGTACAATGAGCAGTTCTTC. It is translated as CASSQDAYNEQFF.

This clonotype was counted between two and nine times. The J gene is TRBJ2-2, the V gene TRBV14, with D possibly matching TRBD2 (7 bases). CDR1 is SGHDN and CDR2 is FVKESK in the germline V gene. This CDR3 comprises 17 residues. Deletions cut 0 bases from V and 2 bases from J, with 13 bases between. DNA of the CDR3: TGTGCCAGCAGCCAAGATAAACGGGGGGCCAACACCGGGGAGCTGTTTTTT. It encodes CASSQDKRGANTGELFF.

The chain is built from TRBV9 and TRBJ2-1; unclear D gene. V lost 4 bases, J lost 6 bases, and 14 bases lay in between. Per the germline V gene, CDR1 is SGDLS and CDR2 is YYNGEE. The CDR3 runs 14 residues. The CDR3 spells CASSTRGVINEQFF. CDR3 DNA sequence: TGTGCCAGCAGCACGAGAGGAGTAATCAATGAGCAGTTCTTC.